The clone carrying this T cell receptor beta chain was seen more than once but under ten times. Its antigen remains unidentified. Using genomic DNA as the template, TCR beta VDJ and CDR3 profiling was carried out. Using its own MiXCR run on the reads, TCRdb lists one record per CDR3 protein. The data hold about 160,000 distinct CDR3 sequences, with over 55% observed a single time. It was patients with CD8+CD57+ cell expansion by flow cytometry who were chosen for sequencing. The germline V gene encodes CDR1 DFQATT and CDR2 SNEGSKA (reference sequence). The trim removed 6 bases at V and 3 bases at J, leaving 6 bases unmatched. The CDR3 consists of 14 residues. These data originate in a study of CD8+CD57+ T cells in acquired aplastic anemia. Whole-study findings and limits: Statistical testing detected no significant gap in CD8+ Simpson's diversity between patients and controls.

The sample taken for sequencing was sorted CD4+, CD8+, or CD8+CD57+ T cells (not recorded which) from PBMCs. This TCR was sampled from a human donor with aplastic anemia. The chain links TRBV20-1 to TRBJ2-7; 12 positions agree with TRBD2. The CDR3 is CSAIPGLAGYEQYF. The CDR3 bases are TGCAGTGCAATTCCGGGACTAGCGGGCTACGAGCAGTACTTC.